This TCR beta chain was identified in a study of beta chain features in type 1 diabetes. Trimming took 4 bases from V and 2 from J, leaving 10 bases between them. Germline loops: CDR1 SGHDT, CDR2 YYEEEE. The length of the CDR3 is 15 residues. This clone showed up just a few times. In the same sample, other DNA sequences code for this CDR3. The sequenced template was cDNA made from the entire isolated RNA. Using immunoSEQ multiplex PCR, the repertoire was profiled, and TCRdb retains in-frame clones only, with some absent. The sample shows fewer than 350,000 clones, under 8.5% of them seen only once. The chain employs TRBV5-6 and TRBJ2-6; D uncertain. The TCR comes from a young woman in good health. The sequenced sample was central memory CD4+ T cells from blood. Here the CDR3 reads CASSPGPAGANVLTF. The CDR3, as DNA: TGTGCCAGCAGCCCGGGCCCGGCTGGGGCCAACGTCCTGACTTTC.